This entry lists 31 T cell receptor beta chains sequenced from one sample in a study of blood T cell repertoires in COVID-19 (dated by TCRdb to 2020 to 2022). Libraries were constructed by the immunoSEQ multiplex PCR assay. TCRdb holds this immuneACCESS table with in-frame rearrangements only. Some clones are missing; in checked studies, unresolved V genes explain under half, and the rest has no known cause. A total of roughly 110,000 clones appear in this sample, around 90% of them only once. 1% to 1.5% of the sample comes from the top ten. The sequenced sample was peripheral blood. The receptors originated from a woman in her twenties or thirties with acute or convalescent COVID-19.

The V and J genes are TRBV27 and TRBJ1-2; 7 bases are shared with TRBD1. Germline V lookup: CDR1 MNHEY, CDR2 SMNVEV (reference sequence). V dropped 6 bases and J dropped 3; count of bases not matched to a gene: 10. This CDR3 is built from 15 residues. The CDR3 is CASRPYTGTDYGYTF. For the CDR3, the DNA is TGTGCCAGCAGGCCATACACCGGGACAGACTATGGCTACACCTTC.

J is TRBJ1-1 and V is TRBV27; 7 bases agree with TRBD1. Germline CDR1 reads MNHEY; CDR2 reads SMNVEV (reference sequence). V lost 5 bases and J lost 6; bases outside the gene matches: 24. CDR3 length: 19 residues. CDR3 amino acids: CASSEIVQGRLFRLSEAFF. CDR3 nucleotides: TGTGCCAGCAGTGAGATCGTACAGGGGCGGCTTTTTCGTCTGTCTGAAGCTTTCTTT.

The rearrangement links TRBV6-4 to TRBJ2-2, with D perhaps TRBD1 (5 bases). The V gene's germline CDR1 is MRHNA and CDR2 SNTAGT. The CDR3 is 17 residues long. V shed 0 bases and J shed 4 bases, with 15 bases lying between them. The CDR3 DNA reads as TGTGCCAGCAGTGACTCATCTAAGTCAGGGTTCACCGGGGAGCTGTTTTTT. It yields the protein CASSDSSKSGFTGELFF.

CDR3 DNA: TGTGCCAGCACCCCTGCGTCGGGAGGAGGGGATGAGCAGTTCTTC. This codes for CASTPASGGGDEQFF. The rearrangement links TRBV28 to TRBJ2-1, with 7 bases aligning to TRBD2. Germline assignment: CDR1 MDHEN and CDR2 SYDVKM. The CDR3 runs to 15 residues. V shed 7 bases, J shed 8 bases, and the junction held 14 bases outside the gene matches.

The V and J genes are TRBV7-3 and TRBJ2-6; 7 bases fit TRBD1. The CDR3 totals 18 residues. CDR1 is SGHTA, CDR2 FQGTGA, per germline. Unmatched junction bases numbered 7, after V lost 2 bases and J lost 0 bases. CDR3 in DNA: TGTGCCAGCAGCTTATACGGACAGGACCTCTCTGGGGCCAACGTCCTGACTTTC. Translated, it gives CASSLYGQDLSGANVLTF.

The chain links TRBV4-1 to TRBJ1-1; weak D call: TRBD1 (5 bases). There are 14 residues in the CDR3. The germline V gene has CDR1 MGHRA and CDR2 YSYEKL. V shed 0 bases and J shed 10 bases, with 15 bases lying between them. CDR3 nucleotide sequence: TGCGCCAGCAGCCAAGATAAAGCCCCCGGGGGAGCTTTCTTT. It specifies CASSQDKAPGGAFF.

The chain has TRBV11-2 and TRBJ2-7, with 7 bases fitting TRBD2. V lost 1 base and J lost 6; bases outside the gene matches: 9. There are 15 residues in the CDR3. Germline V gives CDR1 SGHAT, CDR2 FQNNGV. In nucleotides, the CDR3 is TGTGCCAGCAGCTTAGGGGGGGGTGGCCCCCGCGAGCAGTACTTC. Translated: CASSLGGGGPREQYF.

The chain uses TRBV19 and TRBJ2-7, with 11 bases identical to TRBD2. The CDR3 extends over 15 amino acids. The germline V gene encodes CDR1 LNHDA and CDR2 SQIVND (reference sequence). Trimming at V came to 4 bases and at J to 3 bases, leaving 5 bases not matched to a gene. The CDR3 spells CASSKLAGEGYEQYF. The CDR3 region has the DNA TGTGCCAGTAGTAAACTAGCGGGAGAGGGCTACGAGCAGTACTTC.

This clone appeared once. CDR3 residues: CASSSRDFTGELFF. For the CDR3, the DNA is TGCGCCAGCAGCTCCCGGGATTTCACCGGGGAGCTGTTTTTT. The chain uses TRBV5-1 and TRBJ2-2; D perhaps matches TRBD2 (5 bases). This CDR3 has 14 amino acids. Trimming cost V 3 bases and J 4 bases, with 10 bases left between them. Germline CDR1 and CDR2: SGHRS and YFSETQ.

The V call is TRBV9, the J call TRBJ2-2; no clear D gene. V lost 4 bases to trimming and J lost 1 base, with 11 bases between them. CDR3 length equals 15 residues. Per the germline V gene, CDR1 is SGDLS and CDR2 is YYNGEE. Written as DNA, the CDR3 is TGTGCCAGCAGCCAGACCGGCGGGAACACCGGGGAGCTGTTTTTT. This translates into CASSQTGGNTGELFF.

The chain has TRBV4-3 and TRBJ2-1; the match to TRBD2 covers 10 bases. The germline V gene encodes CDR1 LGHNA and CDR2 YSLEER. V trimming: 3 bases; J trimming: 0 bases; junction bases outside the gene matches: 5. The CDR3 runs 17 residues. The CDR3 coding sequence is TGCGCCAGCAGCCAGGGTGTAGCGGGAGGCTCCTACAATGAGCAGTTCTTC. Translation: CASSQGVAGGSYNEQFF.

This chain connects TRBV28 to TRBJ1-2; D not resolved. The V and J ends lost 4 bases and 2 bases respectively, with 5 bases between them. This CDR3 has 12 amino acids. Germline-derived CDR1 and CDR2 are MDHEN and SYDVKM. The CDR3 sequence is CASSWQNYGYTF. DNA of the CDR3: TGTGCCAGCAGTTGGCAGAACTATGGCTACACCTTC.

This clone was counted a few times. This chain uses TRBV4-2 with TRBJ1-1; 7 bases align to TRBD1. The CDR3 is 15 residues long. Trimming removed 4 bases from V and 7 bases from J; junction bases left unmatched: 12. Germline V gives CDR1 LGHNA, CDR2 YNFKEQ. The CDR3 DNA reads as TGTGCCAGCAGCCGCCCGGGACAGACGGTGGGTGAAGCTTTCTTT. Its translation: CASSRPGQTVGEAFF.

This chain uses TRBV11-3 with TRBJ2-5; TRBD2 agrees at 7 bases. CDR3 length: 15 amino acids. Unmatched junction bases numbered 5, after V lost 0 bases and J lost 4 bases. The germline CDR1 and CDR2 sequences are SGHNT and YENEEA. The CDR3 coding sequence is TGTGCCAGCAGCTTAGATCCTGGACTAGGAGAGACCCAGTACTTC. Translating gives CASSLDPGLGETQYF.

The J gene is TRBJ2-3, the V gene TRBV28, with 13 bases identical to TRBD2. This CDR3 comprises 19 residues. Germline CDR1 reads MDHEN; CDR2 reads SYDVKM. V was pared by 6 bases and J by 3 bases, with 15 bases of the junction left unmatched. The CDR3 protein is CASSPPSGTSGKSTDTQYF. The CDR3 DNA follows: TGTGCCAGCAGCCCTCCCTCCGGGACTAGCGGGAAATCAACAGATACGCAGTATTTT.

This chain joins TRBV6-5 and TRBJ1-3, with 8 bases fitting TRBD1. V dropped 4 bases and J dropped 0; count of bases not matched to a gene: 5. The V gene's germline CDR1 is MNHEY and CDR2 SVGAGI. This CDR3 comprises 16 residues. The chain's CDR3 is CASSLRDRHSGNTIYF. CDR3 coding DNA: TGTGCCAGCAGTTTACGGGACAGGCACTCTGGAAACACCATATATTTT.

The chain joins TRBV7-6 to TRBJ2-1; tentatively, D is TRBD2 (6 bases). The ends were cut back, 5 bases at V and 0 bases at J, with 11 bases in the middle. Germline V lookup: CDR1 SGHVS, CDR2 FNYEAQ. This CDR3 is 15 amino acids long. CDR3 sequence (DNA): TGTGCCAGCAGCCGGACGACTAGCTCCTACAATGAGCAGTTCTTC. Amino acids: CASSRTTSSYNEQFF. The full variable domain, in which reference TRBV7-6 and TRBJ2-1 provide the parts outside the CDR3, is GAGVSQSPRYKVTKRGQDVALRCDPISGHVSLYWYRQALGQGPEFLTYFNYEAQQDKSGLPNDRFSAERPEGSISTLTIQRTEQRDSAMYRCASSRTTSSYNEQFFGPGTRLTVL.

CDR3 amino acids: CATNGREGRDTQYF. In DNA form, the CDR3 reads TGTGCCACCAACGGAAGGGAGGGCCGAGATACGCAGTATTTT. The chain couples TRBV10-3 to TRBJ2-3; 7 bases match TRBD2. The CDR3 covers 14 residues. Trimming took 10 bases from V and 5 from J; bases not matched to a gene: 12. Germline V gene sequence: CDR1 ENHRY, CDR2 SYGVKD.

The chain employs TRBV21-1 and TRBJ1-2. TRBV21-1 is an annotated pseudogene. The CDR3 is made up of 16 amino acids. CDR3 amino acids: CASSKLRGTPNYGYTF. CDR3 coding DNA: TGTGCCAGCAGCAAACTTCGGGGGACGCCTAACTATGGCTACACCTTC.

For the CDR3, the DNA is TGTGCCAGCAGCCGAGATCTTACCTACAATGAGCAGTTCTTC. Its translation: CASSRDLTYNEQFF. J is TRBJ2-1 and V is TRBV7-8; no firm D call. The CDR3 contains 14 residues. V lost 5 bases and J 2 bases, leaving 10 bases between the germline ends. Germline V lookup: CDR1 SGHVS, CDR2 FQNEAQ.

This chain links TRBV6-5 with TRBJ1-5, with D uncertain. Germline assignment: CDR1 MNHEY and CDR2 SVGAGI. V was cut by 6 bases and J by 1 base, with 10 bases left in between. This CDR3 is 14 amino acids long. The CDR3 DNA follows: TGTGCCAGCAGAAACCTCAGGAGCAATCAGCCCCAGCATTTT. It is translated as CASRNLRSNQPQHF.

The rearrangement links TRBV4-1 to TRBJ1-1; weak D call: TRBD1 (6 bases). CDR3 size: 16 residues. Trimming removed 0 bases from V and 3 bases from J, with 14 bases in between. CDR1 and CDR2 from the germline V gene are MGHRA and YSYEKL. The CDR3 region is CASSQETAQGYTEAFF. In DNA, the CDR3 is TGCGCCAGCAGCCAAGAAACGGCTCAGGGGTACACTGAAGCTTTCTTT.

The rearrangement uses TRBV27 and TRBJ2-3; TRBD2 matches at 8 bases. Germline loops: CDR1 MNHEY, CDR2 SMNVEV (reference sequence). Germline trimming cut 2 bases from V and 2 bases from J; bases unmatched to any gene: 12. CDR3 length equals 18 residues. The CDR3 coding sequence is TGTGCCAGCAGTTTAGGGGTGTCGGCGGGAGGAGCCACAGATACGCAGTATTTT. It yields the protein CASSLGVSAGGATDTQYF.

For the CDR3, the DNA is TGTGCCAGCAGTTTCGTCACCAGGGCACAGCAGAAGCGAGGCTACACCTTC. It yields the protein CASSFVTRAQQKRGYTF. This chain uses TRBV6-2 or TRBV6-3 with TRBJ1-2, with D maybe TRBD1 (5 bases). V gave up 4 bases and J gave up 8 bases, with 26 bases separating them. This CDR3 spans 17 amino acids. The germline V gene encodes CDR1 MNHEY and CDR2 SVGEGT.

The J gene is TRBJ1-4, the V gene TRBV9; D is undetermined. Looked up from germline, CDR1 is SGDLS and CDR2 is YYNGEE. The ends were cut back, 4 bases at V and 10 bases at J, with 14 bases in the middle. CDR3 size: 13 residues. The chain's CDR3 is CASSPRSNGKLFF. CDR3 nucleotide sequence: TGTGCCAGCAGCCCCCGTTCGAACGGAAAACTGTTTTTT.

The V call is TRBV28, the J call TRBJ2-2; 15 nucleotides align to TRBD2. After removal of 2 bases from V and 4 bases from J, the junction contained 8 bases not matched to a gene. The germline CDR1 and CDR2 sequences are MDHEN and SYDVKM. The CDR3 extends over 19 amino acids. In nucleotides, the CDR3 is TGTGCCAGCAGTTTAGAATGGACTAGCGGGAGGGCCGTCACCGGGGAGCTGTTTTTT. Translated: CASSLEWTSGRAVTGELFF.

Of note for this clone: At the DNA level, this CDR3 is encoded by other sequences in the same sample as well. The rearrangement uses TRBV7-6 and TRBJ2-1; 7 positions agree with TRBD2. The CDR3 runs to 15 residues. J was trimmed by 3 bases and V by 5 bases; bases with no gene match: 7. Germline V lookup: CDR1 SGHVS, CDR2 FNYEAQ. The CDR3 spells CASSPFAGDYNEQFF. CDR3 nucleotides: TGTGCCAGCAGCCCTTTTGCGGGGGACTACAATGAGCAGTTCTTC.

The chain couples TRBV11-3 to TRBJ1-1; tentative D call: TRBD1 (6 bases). V dropped 1 base and J dropped 0 bases, with 18 bases sitting between them. Germline V gene lookup returns CDR1 SGHNT and CDR2 YENEEA. The CDR3 length is 18 residues. CDR3 bases: TGTGCCAGCAGCTTAGTCGCCGGGACAATATCCATGAACACTGAAGCTTTCTTT. This sequence encodes CASSLVAGTISMNTEAFF.

The chain joins TRBV3-1 (or the pseudogene TRBV3-2) to TRBJ1-2, with 12 bases aligning to TRBD1. The CDR3 runs to 17 residues. CDR1 LGHDT and CDR2 YNNKEL come from the germline V gene (reference sequence). Losses at the gene ends were 5 bases for V and 5 bases for J; bases not matched to a gene: 12. CDR3 protein: CASSSRDRGLGRYGYTF. Here the CDR3 DNA reads TGTGCCAGCAGCTCCCGGGACAGGGGGCTTGGGAGGTATGGCTACACCTTC.

This chain links TRBV6-5 with TRBJ1-4, with 8 bases fitting TRBD1. Trimming took 4 bases from V and 7 from J; bases not matched to a gene: 8. The CDR3 has 15 residues. Germline V lookup: CDR1 MNHEY, CDR2 SVGAGI. In nucleotides, the CDR3 is TGTGCCAGCAGTTGGACCGGGACAGGAGGTGAAAAACTGTTTTTT. Translated: CASSWTGTGGEKLFF.

The chain uses TRBV28 and TRBJ1-2; D call uncertain. The germline CDR1 and CDR2 sequences are MDHEN and SYDVKM. This CDR3 has 14 amino acids. Trimming removed 7 bases from V and 8 bases from J, with 20 bases in between. CDR3: CASTRGSPRGGYTF. The CDR3 bases are TGTGCCAGCACCCGCGGAAGTCCTCGGGGAGGCTACACCTTC.